This T cell receptor (beta chain) was recovered during a study of OX40 agonist ivuxolimab in advanced cancers. Sequencing used immunoSEQ multiplex PCR; TCRdb keeps in-frame clones, though not all of them. Of around 40,000 clones in the sample, roughly 83% were seen once. The germline V and J ends were trimmed by 1 base and 9 bases, with 10 bases remaining between them. The CDR3 has 13 amino acids. Germline-derived CDR1 and CDR2 are SEHNR and FQNEAQ (reference sequence). This TCR derives from an adult with an advanced solid tumor such as melanoma, head and neck, liver or kidney cancer. The rearrangement uses TRBV7-9 and TRBJ2-1; tentative D call: TRBD2 (6 bases). Sequencing was performed on CD4+ or CD8+ T cells sorted from blood, taken in a trial of the OX40 agonist ivuxolimab. Here the CDR3 reads CASSLGGRPEQFF. As DNA, the CDR3 is TGTGCCAGCAGCTTAGGTGGGAGGCCTGAGCAGTTCTTC.